This is a list of T cell receptor beta chains from one sample in a study of blood T cell repertoires in COVID-19. The data were produced by immunoSEQ multiplex PCR, yet TCRdb's version contains in-frame clones alone and is incomplete. The repertoire includes roughly 180,000 clones, approximately 79% of them detected once, and around 8% sits in the top ten. Material for sequencing was peripheral blood. The origin of the receptors is a woman in her sixties or seventies with COVID-19, enrolled during active disease. Both conserved end residues are part of each CDR3. The order of the fields is CDR3 length, V gene, CDR3 protein.

>15|TRBV29-1
CSVEVGHGGSYGYTF
>14|TRBV5-1
CASSPLAGAYEQYF
>12|TRBV3-1/TRBV3-2
CASSQGLEGYTF
>13|TRBV19
CASSVGTGQTQYF
>12|TRBV27
CASRTGDQPQHF
>13|TRBV11-3
CASSLNSGETQYF
>16|TRBV19
CASSMRRQPTNEKLFF
>14|TRBV28
CASWGGPANYGYTF
>14|TRBV13
CASSLEGGTDTQYF
>16|TRBV24-1
CATSDGGLAGNNEQFF
>14|TRBV5-1
CASSPSGGRNEQFF
>16|TRBV2
CASSERLVNGNEKLFF
>16|TRBV29-1
CSVIEFLGRMGTEAFF